This T cell receptor (beta chain) was sequenced for a study of brain T cells in children with intractable seizures. Broader study findings: Pre- and post-surgery blood differed in depth, so pre-surgery absences may be undersampling. HCMV serostatus was not known, and viral specificity came from CDR3 similarity only.

Only cases whose brain tissue showed the highest T cell transcript signatures were sequenced. This clone was seen a handful of times. Antigen: not known. Measured with immunoSEQ multiplex PCR; TCRdb has only the in-frame clones, and not every one. The table records under 45,000 clones, 75% to 95% of them present only once. The CDR3 has 17 amino acids. The germline CDR1 and CDR2 sequences are SGHNT and YYREEE (reference sequence). Germline trimming cut 4 bases from V and 4 bases from J; bases unmatched to any gene: 6. Sequencing used peripheral blood, obtained at surgery. The rearrangement joins TRBV5-4 to TRBJ2-1; 15 bases line up with TRBD2. The sequence derives from a girl aged 2-10 years with tuberous sclerosis and intractable seizures. DNA of the CDR3: TGTGCCAGCAGCCGGGGACTAGCGGGGGGTCTTTACAATGAGCAGTTCTTC. Its protein product is CASSRGLAGGLYNEQFF. Full variable domain (remainder filled in from reference TRBV5-4 and TRBJ2-1): ETGVTQSPTHLIKTRGQQVTLRCSSQSGHNTVSWYQQALGQGPQFIFQYYREEENGRGNFPPRFSGLQFPNYSSELNVNALELDDSALYLCASSRGLAGGLYNEQFFGPGTRLTVL.